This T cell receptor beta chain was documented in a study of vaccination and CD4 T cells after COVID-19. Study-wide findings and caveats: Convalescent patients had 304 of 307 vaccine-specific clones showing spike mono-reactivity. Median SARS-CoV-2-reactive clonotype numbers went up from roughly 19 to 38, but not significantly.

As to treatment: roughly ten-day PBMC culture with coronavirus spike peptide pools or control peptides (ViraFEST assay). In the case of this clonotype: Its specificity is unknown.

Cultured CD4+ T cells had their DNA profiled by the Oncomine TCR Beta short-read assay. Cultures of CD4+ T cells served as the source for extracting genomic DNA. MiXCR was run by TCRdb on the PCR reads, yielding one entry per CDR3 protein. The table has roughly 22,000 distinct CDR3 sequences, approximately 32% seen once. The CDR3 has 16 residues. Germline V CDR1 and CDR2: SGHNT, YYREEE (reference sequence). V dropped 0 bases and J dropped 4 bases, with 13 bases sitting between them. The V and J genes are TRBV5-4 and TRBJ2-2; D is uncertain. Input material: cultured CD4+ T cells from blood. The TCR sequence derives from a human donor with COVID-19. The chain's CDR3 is CASSLGRLGPTGELFF. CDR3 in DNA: TGTGCCAGCAGCTTGGGTCGCCTAGGACCCACCGGGGAGCTGTTTTTT.